Listed here are 29 T cell receptor beta chains from one sample, sequenced in a study of shared clonotypes between healthy human individuals. Profiled with immunoSEQ multiplex PCR; TCRdb holds only in-frame clones, not every one. This sample has roughly 2 million clones, with about 95% found just once. Naive CD8 cells lacked CD45RO and underwent positive selection for CCR7, leaving out terminally differentiated effector memory CD45RA+ cells. Material for sequencing was naive CD8+ T cells sorted from blood. The receptors shown here come from a man aged 18-30 years in good health.

The rearrangement joins TRBV7-3 to TRBJ2-7, with D perhaps TRBD1 (7 bases). V lost 2 bases, J lost 4 bases, and 15 bases lay in between. Germline values: CDR1 SGHTA, CDR2 FQGTGA. This CDR3 has 15 residues. DNA of the CDR3: TGTGCCAGCAGCTTAGGAGCAGGGGGGATTTACGAGCAGTACTTC. Protein sequence: CASSLGAGGIYEQYF.

The gene calls are TRBV5-8 and TRBJ2-1; D unclear. Trimming removed 4 bases from V and 5 bases from J, with 4 bases in between. CDR1 is SGHTS and CDR2 is YDEGEE in the germline V gene. The CDR3 sequence is 11 residues long. The CDR3 sequence: CASSPDNEQFF. In DNA, the CDR3 is TGTGCCAGCAGCCCGGACAATGAGCAGTTCTTC.

This sequence joins TRBV9 and TRBJ2-1, with D tentatively TRBD2 (6 bases). Trimming removed 6 bases at V and 6 bases at J, with 16 bases between. The CDR3 has 14 residues. The germline V gene has CDR1 SGDLS and CDR2 YYNGEE. The CDR3 coding sequence is TGTGCCAGCACCGCGGGCCTGGGGGGCAATGAGCAGTTCTTC. Its translation: CASTAGLGGNEQFF.

The chain has TRBV5-6 and TRBJ2-2; no firm D call. This CDR3 has 13 amino acids. Per the germline V gene, CDR1 is SGHDT and CDR2 is YYEEEE. Trimming took off 3 bases at V and 6 bases at J, with 9 bases between the two ends. This CDR3 reads CASSYLNPGELFF. The CDR3 nucleotides are TGTGCCAGCAGCTACCTCAACCCCGGGGAGCTGTTTTTT.

V gene TRBV5-6 combines with J gene TRBJ2-1; tentative D call: TRBD2 (5 bases). V was clipped by 6 bases and J by 7 bases, with 17 bases between them. Germline assignment: CDR1 SGHDT and CDR2 YYEEEE. The CDR3 covers 14 residues. In DNA, the CDR3 is TGTGCCAGCACCGACAACGGGGATGAAAATGAGCAGTTCTTC. Amino acids: CASTDNGDENEQFF.

To note about this clone: The same CDR3 is also encoded by other DNA sequences in this sample. The rearrangement links TRBV5-6 to TRBJ2-7, with TRBD2 as a possible D gene (5 bases). This CDR3 has 11 residues. Trimming shortened V by 0 bases and J by 11 bases, and 9 bases separated the two germline ends. CDR1 and CDR2 (germline): SGHDT, YYEEEE. As DNA, the CDR3 is TGTGCCAGCAGCTTGGGGCCGGAGGAGTACTTC. Its translation: CASSLGPEEYF.

The chain employs TRBV7-8 and TRBJ2-7; 9 positions match TRBD1. J was trimmed by 5 bases and V by 2 bases; bases with no gene match: 4. The germline V gene has CDR1 SGHVS and CDR2 FQNEAQ. CDR3 length: 14 amino acids. DNA of the CDR3: TGTGCCAGCAGCTTAACAGGGGGCTCGGACGAGCAGTACTTC. It is translated as CASSLTGGSDEQYF.

This clone has only one observation. The chain employs TRBV6-5 and TRBJ1-1, with D tentatively TRBD1 (5 bases). The CDR3 runs 12 residues. The V gene lost 2 bases and the J gene lost 6 bases, with 7 bases spanning the gap. In germline, CDR1 is MNHEY, CDR2 SVGAGI. This chain's CDR3 is CASSYRGAEAFF. The CDR3, as DNA: TGTGCCAGCAGTTACAGGGGAGCTGAAGCTTTCTTT.

In nucleotides, the CDR3 is TGTGCCAGCAGCCCGTCGGGACTGGACGAGCAGTACTTC. Protein sequence: CASSPSGLDEQYF. The J gene is TRBJ2-7, the V gene TRBV7-3, with D perhaps matching TRBD2 (6 bases). V was shortened by 5 bases and J by 5 bases, with 13 bases between the two germline ends. Germline lookup yields CDR1 SGHTA and CDR2 FQGTGA. The CDR3 has 13 amino acids.

The chain couples TRBV19 to TRBJ1-1; TRBD1 might be the D (5 bases). Per germline, CDR1 LNHDA and CDR2 SQIVND (reference sequence). Trimming pared 4 bases from V and 6 bases from J, leaving 6 bases between. The CDR3 totals 11 residues. The chain's CDR3 is CASSRGPEAFF. The CDR3 DNA is TGTGCCAGTAGTAGGGGACCTGAAGCTTTCTTT.

The chain combines TRBV15 with TRBJ2-2; 7 bases align to TRBD2. This CDR3 comprises 17 residues. V lost 1 base, J lost 4 bases, and 9 bases stayed unmatched. Germline V gives CDR1 LNHNV, CDR2 YYDKDF (reference sequence). In nucleotides, the CDR3 is TGTGCCACCAGCAGAGGGCTGGGAGGGTCCGGCACCGGGGAGCTGTTTTTT. Its translation: CATSRGLGGSGTGELFF.

V and J are TRBV27 and TRBJ2-6, with 12 bases identical to TRBD2. This CDR3 is built from 19 residues. The ends lost 6 bases at V and 1 base at J; junction bases unmatched: 10. The germline gives CDR1 MNHEY, CDR2 SMNVEV (reference sequence). This CDR3 is CASSLLRLAGESGANVLTF. DNA for the CDR3: TGTGCCAGCAGCTTACTGCGACTAGCGGGAGAATCTGGGGCCAACGTCCTGACTTTC.

The chain is built from TRBV28 and TRBJ2-5; 7 nucleotides match TRBD2. In germline, CDR1 is MDHEN, CDR2 SYDVKM. CDR3 length: 14 amino acids. V gave up 6 bases and J gave up 1 base; unmatched junction bases: 5. For the CDR3, the DNA is TGTGCCAGCAGCGTGGGGGGGACCCAAGAGACCCAGTACTTC. This translates into CASSVGGTQETQYF. Using reference TRBV28 and TRBJ2-5 for the parts outside the CDR3, the full variable domain is DVKVTQSSRYLVKRTGEKVFLECVQDMDHENMFWYRQDPGLGLRLIYFSYDVKMKEKGDIPEGYSVSREKKERFSLILESASTNQTSMYLCASSVGGTQETQYFGPGTRLLVL.

This chain's CDR3 is CASSQDTQGSSYEQYF. CDR3 DNA sequence: TGCGCCAGCAGCCAAGATACCCAGGGGAGCTCCTACGAGCAGTACTTC. The chain recombines TRBV4-1 with TRBJ2-7; tentative D call: TRBD1 (6 bases). The CDR3 consists of 16 residues. V gave up 0 bases and J gave up 0 bases, with 12 bases separating them. The germline gives CDR1 MGHRA, CDR2 YSYEKL.

The chain has TRBV7-8 and TRBJ1-1; possibly TRBD1 for D (6 bases). The germline CDR1 and CDR2 sequences are SGHVS and FQNEAQ. With 1 base removed from V and 10 bases from J, the gap between germline ends came to 13 bases. The CDR3 spans 13 residues. CDR3 bases: TGTGCCAGCAGCTTAGATAAGGGACAAGGAGCTTTCTTT. Translating it yields CASSLDKGQGAFF.

The chain uses TRBV30 and TRBJ2-1, with D perhaps matching TRBD1 or TRBD2 (5 bases each). The V end lost 7 bases, the J end lost 7 bases, and 11 bases lay between the germline ends. This CDR3 is 11 amino acids long. CDR1 is GTSNPN, CDR2 SVGIG, per germline (reference sequence). CDR3 amino acids: CASNEGNEQFF. DNA for the CDR3: TGTGCCTCGAATGAGGGGAATGAGCAGTTCTTC.

The V and J genes are TRBV19 and TRBJ2-7, with 9 bases fitting TRBD1. CDR1 and CDR2 from the germline V gene are LNHDA and SQIVND (reference sequence). With V trimmed by 5 bases and J by 6 bases, 8 bases remained unmatched. This CDR3 has 14 amino acids. The CDR3 nucleotides read TGTGCCAGTAGTCCCCCGGGACAGGGTCTCGAGCAGTACTTC. This encodes CASSPPGQGLEQYF.

The chain recombines TRBV4-2 with TRBJ1-1; D unresolved. The CDR3 runs 15 residues. Trimming shortened V by 1 base and J by 0 bases, and 9 bases separated the two germline ends. The germline V gene has CDR1 LGHNA and CDR2 YNFKEQ. The CDR3 protein is CASSQVPVMNTEAFF. CDR3 coding DNA: TGTGCCAGCAGCCAAGTCCCGGTTATGAACACTGAAGCTTTCTTT.

The rearrangement joins TRBV29-1 to TRBJ1-2; tentative D call: TRBD1 (6 bases). Trimming stripped 3 bases from V and 4 bases from J, with 18 bases between. The CDR3 is 15 amino acids. Germline V CDR1 and CDR2: SQVTM, ANQGSEA. The CDR3 is CSVESPDRTAYGYTF. DNA of the CDR3: TGCAGCGTTGAGAGCCCTGACAGGACAGCCTATGGCTACACCTTC.

The genes are TRBV2 and TRBJ1-6, with a tentative D call TRBD1 (5 bases). With 7 bases removed from V and 6 bases from J, the gap between germline ends came to 13 bases. Germline CDR1 is SNHLY and CDR2 is FYNNEI. The CDR3 spans 14 residues. CDR3 sequence: CASTTGQGNSPLHF. CDR3 in DNA: TGTGCCAGCACAACGGGGCAGGGTAATTCACCCCTCCACTTT. Drawing the rest from reference TRBV2 and TRBJ1-6, the complete variable domain is EPEVTQTPSHQVTQMGQEVILRCVPISNHLYFYWYRQILGQKVEFLVSFYNNEISEKSEIFDDQFSVERPDGSNFTLKIRSTKLEDSAMYFCASTTGQGNSPLHFGNGTRLTVT.

The sample holds one count of this clone. V is TRBV30 and J is TRBJ2-1; 8 bases align to TRBD2. The CDR3 extends over 16 amino acids. Germline V CDR1 and CDR2: GTSNPN, SVGIG (reference sequence). Trimming cost V 1 base and J 1 base; bases outside gene matches: 6. Written as DNA, the CDR3 is TGTGCCTGGAGTGCCCTCGGACTAGCATCCTACAATGAGCAGTTCTTC. It specifies CAWSALGLASYNEQFF.

This rearrangement joins TRBV7-9 to TRBJ2-7, with 12 bases aligning to TRBD2. J lost 1 base, V lost 5 bases, and 12 bases had no gene match. The CDR3 totals 18 residues. In germline, CDR1 is SEHNR, CDR2 FQNEAQ (reference sequence). CDR3 sequence (DNA): TGTGCCAGCAGCCCAAGCCCTCTAGCGGGAGGGCCTTCCTACGAGCAGTACTTC. This codes for CASSPSPLAGGPSYEQYF.

The chain joins TRBV28 to TRBJ1-1; 8 nucleotides match TRBD1. J gave up 8 bases and V 3 bases, and 11 bases lay outside the gene matches. CDR1 and CDR2 from the germline V gene are MDHEN and SYDVKM. The CDR3 totals 15 residues. CDR3 protein: CASSFHRGVFYEAFF. CDR3 DNA: TGTGCCAGCAGTTTCCACAGGGGGGTTTTTTACGAAGCTTTCTTT.

The CDR3 loop reads CASSPRSDIQYF. In DNA form, the CDR3 reads TGTGCCAGCAGTCCGCGTAGTGACATTCAGTACTTC. The chain couples TRBV27 to TRBJ2-4; D is ambiguous. Germline-derived CDR1 and CDR2 are MNHEY and SMNVEV (reference sequence). The CDR3 has 12 amino acids. V was clipped by 5 bases and J by 8 bases, with 10 bases between them.

Comment on this clone: At the DNA level, this CDR3 is encoded by other sequences in the same sample as well. V and J are TRBV6-1 and TRBJ2-7; 9 nucleotides align to TRBD2. The CDR3 loop spans 15 amino acids. With 2 bases clipped from V and 2 bases from J, the junction kept 4 bases outside the gene matches. Germline lookup yields CDR1 MNHNS and CDR2 SASEGT. The CDR3 bases are TGTGCCAGCAGTGAAAGTAGCGGGAGTCCCTACGAGCAGTACTTC. Protein: CASSESSGSPYEQYF.

V and J are TRBV7-2 and TRBJ2-2, with a weak D call TRBD1 (6 bases). V lost 4 bases and J lost 8, with 17 bases in between. There are 15 residues in the CDR3. Per the germline V gene, CDR1 is SGHTA and CDR2 is FQGNSA. The CDR3 loop reads CASSSSPGVAGELFF. The CDR3 bases are TGTGCCAGCAGCTCAAGCCCAGGGGTCGCGGGGGAGCTGTTTTTT.

The rearrangement joins TRBV15 to TRBJ2-5; possibly TRBD1 for D (5 bases). The CDR3 spans 16 residues. The germline CDR1 and CDR2 sequences are LNHNV and YYDKDF (reference sequence). Deletions cut 3 bases from V and 4 bases from J, with 18 bases between. The DNA for the CDR3 is TGTGCCACCAGCAGGAGAGATCAGGGTGAGGTAGAGACCCAGTACTTC. Translation gives CATSRRDQGEVETQYF.

J is TRBJ1-2 and V is TRBV7-8; no definite D call. CDR3 length equals 14 residues. With 4 bases removed from V and 2 bases from J, the gap between germline ends came to 11 bases. Per the germline V gene, CDR1 is SGHVS and CDR2 is FQNEAQ. In DNA, the CDR3 is TGTGCCAGCAGCTCGGGAAATCTCAACTATGGCTACACCTTC. Amino acids: CASSSGNLNYGYTF.

The chain uses TRBV5-6 and TRBJ2-1, with a tentative D call TRBD2 (5 bases). CDR1 is SGHDT and CDR2 is YYEEEE in the germline V gene. The CDR3 covers 12 residues. V lost 3 bases, J lost 9 bases, and 10 bases lay in between. The CDR3 is CASSYERVEQFF. Written as DNA, the CDR3 is TGTGCCAGCAGCTATGAGAGGGTTGAGCAGTTCTTC.